Listed here are 10 T cell receptor beta chains from one sample, sequenced in a study of blood T cell repertoires in COVID-19. Using immunoSEQ multiplex PCR, the repertoire was profiled, and TCRdb retains in-frame clones only, with some absent. The sample records under 300,000 clones, about 89% being singletons. The specimen was PBMCs or T cells enriched from blood (not recorded which). The receptors were sampled from a woman younger than 30 who had recovered from COVID-19.

The chain employs TRBV7-3 and TRBJ1-1; D is perhaps TRBD1 (5 bases). The V and J ends lost 4 bases and 5 bases respectively, with 14 bases between them. This CDR3 is 14 amino acids long. Germline V gene lookup returns CDR1 SGHTA and CDR2 FQGTGA. The CDR3: CASSSSSGLTEAFF. CDR3 bases: TGTGCCAGCAGCTCCTCTTCAGGGTTAACTGAAGCTTTCTTT.

This rearrangement joins TRBV12-5 to TRBJ2-2; TRBD2 agrees at 11 bases. The CDR3 spans 15 residues. J gave up 4 bases and V 5 bases, and 3 bases lay outside the gene matches. Germline V CDR1 and CDR2: LGHNT, FRNRAP. The CDR3 region has the DNA TGTGCTAGTGGTAAGACTAGCGGGGTCACCGGGGAGCTGTTTTTT. Encoded protein: CASGKTSGVTGELFF.

This clone has a single count. V is TRBV5-1 and J is TRBJ2-7; weak D call: TRBD1 (5 bases). The CDR3 loop spans 17 amino acids. The V gene lost 4 bases and the J gene lost 7 bases, with 27 bases spanning the gap. The germline CDR1 and CDR2 sequences are SGHRS and YFSETQ. CDR3 in amino acids: CASSARPMTVWSVEQYF. The DNA of the CDR3 is TGCGCCAGCAGCGCACGCCCTATGACAGTCTGGTCGGTGGAGCAGTACTTC.

This clone was counted a single time. V and J are TRBV27 and TRBJ2-2; TRBD1 matches 7 bases. V shed 9 bases, J shed 5 bases, and the junction held 12 bases outside the gene matches. The CDR3 is 15 residues long. CDR1 and CDR2 (germline): MNHEY, SMNVEV (reference sequence). CDR3 residues: CASTQGQVITGELFF. Here the CDR3 DNA reads TGTGCCAGTACTCAAGGACAGGTCATAACCGGGGAGCTGTTTTTT.

The CDR3 loop is CASRRGYTEAFF. The CDR3 bases are TGCGCCAGCCGCCGGGGGTACACTGAAGCTTTCTTT. The chain is built from TRBV5-1 and TRBJ1-1; D perhaps matches TRBD1 (5 bases). The germline gives CDR1 SGHRS, CDR2 YFSETQ. This CDR3 region has 12 residues. The germline V and J ends were trimmed by 7 bases and 3 bases, with 10 bases remaining between them.

V gene TRBV7-9 combines with J gene TRBJ1-3, with no clear D. CDR3 length: 16 amino acids. The V and J ends lost 6 bases and 0 bases respectively, with 15 bases between them. CDR1 is SEHNR and CDR2 is FQNEAQ in the germline V gene (reference sequence). The CDR3 DNA reads as TGTGCCAGCAGTTACCTGATGGGCCTCTCTGGAAACACCATATATTTT. It yields the protein CASSYLMGLSGNTIYF.

V gene TRBV5-5 combines with J gene TRBJ1-1; possible D gene TRBD1, 6 bases. V lost 7 bases and J lost 4, with 14 bases in between. The CDR3 is made up of 13 amino acids. Germline CDR1 and CDR2: SGHKS and YYEKEE (reference sequence). The CDR3 DNA reads TGTGCCAGCGGCAACACAGGGTCCACTGAAGCTTTCTTT. As protein: CASGNTGSTEAFF.

The chain employs TRBV28 and TRBJ1-2, with 7 positions matching TRBD1. Germline CDR1 reads MDHEN; CDR2 reads SYDVKM. Trimming cost V 8 bases and J 1 base; bases outside gene matches: 4. This CDR3 has 13 amino acids. The CDR3 bases are TGTGCCAGCGAGGACAGGCTTAACTATGGCTACACCTTC. It is translated as CASEDRLNYGYTF.

This chain links TRBV7-9 with TRBJ1-6; possible D gene TRBD1, 6 bases. CDR1 is SEHNR and CDR2 is FQNEAQ in the germline V gene (reference sequence). The V end was cut by 4 bases, the J end by 5 bases, with 12 bases between. This CDR3 is 15 amino acids long. CDR3 nucleotides: TGTGCCAGCAGCTATGGGACACTCAATAATTCACCCCTCCACTTT. Protein product: CASSYGTLNNSPLHF.

This chain joins TRBV19 and TRBJ1-2; 8 bases match TRBD1. V lost 3 bases and J lost 0; bases outside the gene matches: 9. The CDR3 has 17 residues. Germline CDR1 is LNHDA and CDR2 is SQIVND (reference sequence). CDR3 sequence (DNA): TGTGCCAGTAGTATTAATGCCGGGACAGGTCCTAACTATGGCTACACCTTC. It encodes CASSINAGTGPNYGYTF. The full variable domain, its missing parts supplied by reference TRBV19 and TRBJ1-2, is DGGITQSPKYLFRKEGQNVTLSCEQNLNHDAMYWYRQDPGQGLRLIYYSQIVNDFQKGDIAEGYSVSREKKESFPLTVTSAQKNPTAFYLCASSINAGTGPNYGYTFGSGTRLTVV.